This entry lists 24 T cell receptor beta chains sequenced from one sample in a study of cytomegalovirus exposure and HLA in healthy donors. TCRdb's table, derived via immunoSEQ multiplex PCR, lists solely in-frame clones and lacks some. The data show 65,000 to 80,000 clones, nearly 95% seen once. Input material: PBMCs. The receptor source for this set is a young woman in good health and CMV-seronegative.

The chain carries TRBV2 and TRBJ1-1, with a possible D match to TRBD1 (6 bases). The V end was cut by 0 bases, the J end by 8 bases, with 10 bases between. The CDR3 has 13 amino acids. CDR1 is SNHLY, CDR2 FYNNEI, per germline. CDR3 loop: CASSEAWTVEAFF. The CDR3 nucleotides are TGTGCCAGCAGTGAAGCGTGGACAGTCGAAGCTTTCTTT.

The chain has TRBV5-1 and TRBJ2-7; 8 bases align to TRBD1. Trimming removed 4 bases from V and 0 bases from J; junction bases left unmatched: 6. This CDR3 is 15 amino acids long. Germline-derived CDR1 and CDR2 are SGHRS and YFSETQ. The CDR3 sequence is CASSPGQGRSYEQYF. CDR3 nucleotides: TGCGCCAGCAGCCCCGGACAGGGTCGCTCCTACGAGCAGTACTTC.

The chain links TRBV27 to TRBJ1-2; 7 nucleotides agree with TRBD1. The J segment lost 4 bases and the V segment lost 1 base, leaving 0 bases of the junction unmatched. The CDR3 has 13 amino acids. Germline CDR1 MNHEY, CDR2 SMNVEV (reference sequence). CDR3 loop: CASSLYRGYGYTF. CDR3 coding DNA: TGTGCCAGCAGTTTATACAGGGGCTATGGCTACACCTTC.

The chain has TRBV29-1 and TRBJ2-1, with TRBD2 as a possible D gene (6 bases). This CDR3 is 17 amino acids long. V was shortened by 1 base and J by 0 bases, with 16 bases between the two germline ends. CDR1 is SQVTM and CDR2 is ANQGSEA in the germline V gene. The CDR3, as DNA: TGCAGCGTTGAAGGATCGGGACTCCTCAACTCCTACAATGAGCAGTTCTTC. This encodes CSVEGSGLLNSYNEQFF.

This clone was detected once. This chain connects TRBV5-4 to TRBJ1-2, with 7 bases lining up with TRBD1. J was trimmed by 9 bases and V by 0 bases; bases with no gene match: 5. The CDR3 is 13 amino acids. The V gene's germline CDR1 is SGHNT and CDR2 YYREEE (reference sequence). CDR3 DNA sequence: TGTGCCAGCAGCTTGGGATGGGACAGAAGCTACACCTTC. It is translated as CASSLGWDRSYTF.

The chain combines TRBV16 with TRBJ1-5, with D perhaps TRBD1 (5 bases). Germline V gene data show CDR1 as KGHSY and CDR2 as FQNENV. V lost 2 bases and J lost 4, with 9 bases in between. CDR3 length: 14 residues. The CDR3 is CASSQIQENQPQHF. Here the CDR3 DNA reads TGTGCCAGCAGCCAAATACAGGAAAATCAGCCCCAGCATTTT.

V gene TRBV6-5 combines with J gene TRBJ1-2, with a weak D call TRBD1 (6 bases). The CDR3 totals 12 residues. With 4 bases removed from V and 4 bases from J, the gap between germline ends came to 7 bases. The germline CDR1 and CDR2 sequences are MNHEY and SVGAGI. CDR3 amino acids: CASSSDSYGYTF. CDR3 coding DNA: TGTGCCAGCAGTTCGGACAGCTATGGCTACACCTTC.

CDR3 residues: CASSVSSGPYNEQFF. CDR3 DNA: TGTGCCAGCAGCGTTTCTAGCGGGCCCTACAATGAGCAGTTCTTC. The chain combines TRBV9 with TRBJ2-1; TRBD2 agrees at 8 bases. The length of the CDR3 is 15 residues. The germline V gene has CDR1 SGDLS and CDR2 YYNGEE. Trimming removed 2 bases from V and 2 bases from J; junction bases left unmatched: 3. Full variable domain (outside the CDR3, taken from reference TRBV9 and TRBJ2-1): DSGVTQTPKHLITATGQRVTLRCSPRSGDLSVYWYQQSLDQGLQFLIQYYNGEERAKGNILERFSAQQFPDLHSELNLSSLELGDSALYFCASSVSSGPYNEQFFGPGTRLTVL.

CDR3 DNA: TGCGCCAGCAGCGACAAGAACACTGAAGCTTTCTTT. Amino acid sequence: CASSDKNTEAFF. This chain uses TRBV4-3 with TRBJ1-1, with unresolved D. Trimming pared 5 bases from V and 1 base from J, leaving 5 bases between. This CDR3 spans 12 amino acids. Germline V gene data show CDR1 as LGHNA and CDR2 as YSLEER.

The chain couples TRBV30 to TRBJ2-3; TRBD1 matches 7 bases. The CDR3 is made up of 16 amino acids. The germline V gene encodes CDR1 GTSNPN and CDR2 SVGIG (reference sequence). V gave up 0 bases and J gave up 2 bases; unmatched junction bases: 8. CDR3 nucleotide sequence: TGTGCCTGGAGTGTAATGGGGACAGATTCCACAGATACGCAGTATTTT. This codes for CAWSVMGTDSTDTQYF.

This clone was counted a single time. This chain links TRBV2 with TRBJ2-6; possibly TRBD1 for D (5 bases). This CDR3 has 15 amino acids. V was clipped by 6 bases and J by 0 bases, with 9 bases between them. Germline CDR1 reads SNHLY; CDR2 reads FYNNEI. This CDR3 reads CASRQVNSGANVLTF. The DNA of the CDR3 is TGTGCCAGCAGACAGGTTAACTCTGGGGCCAACGTCCTGACTTTC.

The chain couples TRBV19 to TRBJ2-2; 9 bases match TRBD2. The germline CDR1 and CDR2 sequences are LNHDA and SQIVND (reference sequence). The CDR3 runs to 17 residues. V shed 5 bases, J shed 4 bases, and the junction held 11 bases outside the gene matches. The CDR3 sequence: CASSLGGGGRGTGELFF. In DNA, the CDR3 is TGTGCCAGTAGTTTAGGCGGGGGGGGCCGGGGCACCGGGGAGCTGTTTTTT.

V usage is TRBV9 and J usage is TRBJ2-7, with 8 bases matching TRBD2. Germline CDR1 reads SGDLS; CDR2 reads YYNGEE. This CDR3 contains 13 residues. V shed 5 bases and J 6 bases; nucleotides not matched to a gene: 7. CDR3 region: CASSRGGEGEQYF. The CDR3 region has the DNA TGTGCCAGCAGTCGGGGGGGAGAAGGCGAGCAGTACTTC.

The V gene is TRBV9, the J gene TRBJ2-3; 7 nucleotides align to TRBD2. V was clipped by 0 bases and J by 3 bases; unmatched bases: 4. Germline assignment: CDR1 SGDLS and CDR2 YYNGEE. The CDR3 has 15 residues. The CDR3 DNA reads TGTGCCAGCAGCGTAGATGGCGGGGGAACAGATACGCAGTATTTT. Residues: CASSVDGGGTDTQYF.

This chain uses TRBV2 with TRBJ2-7, with D perhaps TRBD1 (6 bases). Germline CDR1 SNHLY, CDR2 FYNNEI. V gave up 7 bases and J gave up 3 bases, with 16 bases separating them. CDR3 length equals 14 residues. For the CDR3, the DNA is TGTGCCAGCATTGAGGGACACCTGAGCTACGAGCAGTACTTC. Its translation is CASIEGHLSYEQYF.

The gene calls are TRBV19 and TRBJ1-2; D uncertain. Trimming took 6 bases from V and 4 from J, leaving 15 bases between them. In germline, CDR1 is LNHDA, CDR2 SQIVND (reference sequence). The CDR3 runs to 14 residues. The CDR3 sequence is CASRLVEDSYGYTF. The CDR3 nucleotides read TGTGCCAGTAGACTAGTCGAAGACTCCTATGGCTACACCTTC.

The V call is TRBV11-2, the J call TRBJ1-2, with a weak D call TRBD1 (6 bases). Germline CDR1 and CDR2: SGHAT and FQNNGV. The germline V and J ends were trimmed by 3 bases and 6 bases, with 8 bases remaining between them. CDR3 length equals 12 residues. The CDR3 protein is CASSLAGDGYTF. CDR3 coding DNA: TGTGCCAGCAGCTTGGCAGGGGATGGCTACACCTTC. The full variable domain, its missing parts supplied by reference TRBV11-2 and TRBJ1-2, is EAGVAQSPRYKIIEKRQSVAFWCNPISGHATLYWYQQILGQGPKLLIQFQNNGVVDDSQLPKDRFSAERLKGVDSTLKIQPAKLEDSAVYLCASSLAGDGYTFGSGTRLTVV.

The V call is TRBV29-1, the J call TRBJ2-1; TRBD2 aligns across 16 bases. Germline CDR1 SQVTM, CDR2 ANQGSEA. The length of the CDR3 is 19 residues. V gave up 0 bases and J gave up 0 bases; unmatched junction bases: 5. This CDR3 reads CSVEDEGLAGGLSYNEQFF. CDR3 coding DNA: TGCAGCGTTGAAGATGAGGGACTAGCGGGGGGGCTCTCCTACAATGAGCAGTTCTTC.

V usage is TRBV12-5 and J usage is TRBJ1-1; 9 nucleotides agree with TRBD1. CDR1 is LGHNT, CDR2 FRNRAP, per germline. V was pared by 2 bases and J by 1 base, with 8 bases of the junction left unmatched. The CDR3 is made up of 17 amino acids. CDR3 DNA sequence: TGTGCTAGTGGTTTGAAGTCCGGGACAGGGCCGAACACTGAAGCTTTCTTT. Translated: CASGLKSGTGPNTEAFF.

The chain combines TRBV19 with TRBJ2-1; the match to TRBD2 covers 8 bases. The CDR3 is 14 amino acids. V was pared by 6 bases and J by 8 bases, with 9 bases of the junction left unmatched. Germline V lookup: CDR1 LNHDA, CDR2 SQIVND (reference sequence). CDR3 loop: CASRDRGGLDEQFF. The CDR3 coding sequence is TGTGCCAGTAGGGACCGGGGGGGCCTGGATGAGCAGTTCTTC.

This chain joins TRBV5-1 and TRBJ2-3; 9 nucleotides agree with TRBD2. V trimming: 4 bases; J trimming: 6 bases; junction bases outside the gene matches: 9. The CDR3 length is 15 residues. Per germline, CDR1 SGHRS and CDR2 YFSETQ. The CDR3: CASSPNSGGLDTQYF. CDR3 coding DNA: TGCGCCAGCAGCCCTAATAGCGGGGGCCTTGATACGCAGTATTTT. The complete variable domain, with remaining parts taken from reference TRBV5-1 and TRBJ2-3, reads KAGVTQTPRYLIKTRGQQVTLSCSPISGHRSVSWYQQTPGQGLQFLFEYFSETQRNKGNFPGRFSGRQFSNSRSEMNVSTLELGDSALYLCASSPNSGGLDTQYFGPGTRLTVL.

This chain uses TRBV2 with TRBJ2-3, with 7 nucleotides matching TRBD2. CDR3 length: 15 residues. V lost 7 bases, J lost 2 bases, and 9 bases stayed unmatched. Germline CDR1 SNHLY, CDR2 FYNNEI. The CDR3 coding sequence is TGTGCCAGCACTGTAAATAGCGGGTTCACAGATACGCAGTATTTT. Protein: CASTVNSGFTDTQYF.

The chain combines TRBV30 with TRBJ2-3, with 7 nucleotides matching TRBD2. The CDR3 is 15 residues long. The V and J ends lost 5 bases and 2 bases, in that order; junction bases with no gene match: 10. CDR1 and CDR2 from the germline V gene are GTSNPN and SVGIG (reference sequence). The chain's CDR3 is CAWAPGTILTDTQYF. CDR3 DNA sequence: TGTGCCTGGGCCCCCGGGACTATCCTCACAGATACGCAGTATTTT. The whole variable domain, filled in from reference TRBV30 and TRBJ2-3, reads SQTIHQWPATLVQPVGSPLSLECTVEGTSNPNLYWYRQAAGRGLQLLFYSVGIGQISSEVPQNLSASRPQDRQFILSSKKLLLSDSGFYLCAWAPGTILTDTQYFGPGTRLTVL.

The rearrangement links TRBV5-6 to TRBJ1-4; D not resolved. V was trimmed by 0 bases and J by 4 bases, leaving 7 bases between them. In germline, CDR1 is SGHDT, CDR2 YYEEEE. This CDR3 contains 14 residues. CDR3 sequence (DNA): TGTGCCAGCAGCTTGGGCCAGATTAATGAAAAACTGTTTTTT. As protein: CASSLGQINEKLFF.